Following are 16 T cell receptor beta chains from one sample sequenced in a study of tumor-infiltrating lymphocytes in primary liver carcinoma. Priming with a constant-region primer yielded TCR beta cDNA from 450 to 550 ng total RNA. Three rounds of nested multiplex PCR with slightly modified ARM-PCR produced TCR beta libraries. The first two PCR rounds, approximately 10 cycles each, used TRBV1-TRBV30 forward primers and a C-beta reverse primer. Via MiXCR, TCRdb re-called the multiplex PCR reads, giving one row per CDR3 protein. The sample has tens of thousands of distinct CDR3 sequences, 70% to 85% seen once. The tissue used was unsorted bulk material of roughly 17-34 mg. RNA and DNA were co-extracted from it with the AllPrep DNA/RNA mini kit. Sequencing input: liver tumor tissue from sampling region 2. Stated subset: tumor region T2, inferior pole. The receptors here all came from a man aged 40-49 years with primary liver carcinoma and hepatitis B virus infection.

Regarding this clonotype: This may come from a read error, since a much larger clone is one base off. The CDR3 ends on some other residue instead of the conserved phenylalanine or tryptophan, so this is likely a read error. The chain carries TRBV28 and TRBJ1-3; D possibly corresponds to TRBD1 (6 bases). The CDR3 extends over 14 amino acids. Trimming took 6 bases from V and 2 from J, leaving 11 bases between them. Germline CDR1 is MDHEN and CDR2 is SYDVKM. Here the CDR3 DNA reads TGTGCCAGCAGGACGGACAGTCCTGGAAACACCATATATTTA. It translates to CASRTDSPGNTIYL.

Comments on this clonotype: Compared with germline, one end of the junction differs, possibly owing to a read error. This CDR3 is CAGSESLAGQQFF. DNA for the CDR3: TGTGCCGGCAGCGAGTCCTTAGCGGGGCAGCAGTTCTTC. The chain employs TRBV11-2 and TRBJ2-1, with 8 positions matching TRBD2. Germline V gene sequence: CDR1 SGHAT, CDR2 FQNNGV. The CDR3 sequence is 13 residues long.

Concerning this clonotype itself: The germline gene is not matched at one end of the junction; a read error may be the cause. The chain carries TRBV28 and TRBJ1-6; 11 bases agree with TRBD1. The length of the CDR3 is 16 residues. CDR1 is MDHEN, CDR2 SYDVKM, per germline. The CDR3 DNA reads as TGTGCCGGCAGTCTCCGGACAGGGGGCATAGATTCACCCCTCTACTTT. Its protein product is CAGSLRTGGIDSPLYF.

This clonotype came up many times. The V call is TRBV2, the J call TRBJ2-2; 8 nucleotides agree with TRBD1. Per the germline V gene, CDR1 is SNHLY and CDR2 is FYNNEI. There are 14 residues in the CDR3. The V and J ends lost 4 bases and 6 bases, in that order; junction bases with no gene match: 4. Written as DNA, the CDR3 is TGTGCCAGCAGTGGGACAGGGTCCTCCGGGGAGCTGTTTTTT. The encoded protein is CASSGTGSSGELFF.

This clonotype appeared many times. The chain recombines TRBV6-5 with TRBJ2-5, with 9 bases identical to TRBD2. The germline V gene encodes CDR1 MNHEY and CDR2 SVGAGI. V was pared by 2 bases and J by 4 bases, with 5 bases of the junction left unmatched. The CDR3 contains 15 residues. The CDR3 here is CASSYIAGDSETQYF. The CDR3 DNA is TGTGCCAGCAGTTACATAGCGGGAGATTCAGAGACCCAGTACTTC.

This clonotype occurred once. Sequence at one end of the junction differs from germline and may be a read error. V gene TRBV10-3 combines with J gene TRBJ1-2, with 7 positions matching TRBD1. Germline V CDR1 and CDR2: ENHRY, SYGVKD. The CDR3 has 15 residues. The CDR3 DNA sequence: TGTGCCATCAGCGCATATCCGGACAGGAACTATGGCTGCACCTTC. Translation gives CAISAYPDRNYGCTF.

The genes are TRBV5-1 and TRBJ2-1; 13 bases are a match to TRBD2. CDR3 length: 16 residues. Looked up from germline, CDR1 is SGHRS and CDR2 is YFSETQ. The CDR3 region is CVNSLEGTSGTNEQFF. The CDR3 DNA reads as TGCGTCAACAGCTTGGAGGGGACTAGCGGGACGAATGAGCAGTTCTTC.

In this sample, this clonotype turned up once. The chain employs TRBV14 and TRBJ2-3; D possibly matches TRBD1 or TRBD2 (5 bases each). The CDR3 has 16 residues. V dropped 3 bases and J dropped 3 bases, with 16 bases sitting between them. Germline loops: CDR1 SGHDN, CDR2 FVKESK. The CDR3 DNA follows: TGTGCCAGCAGCCACCGGATAGGCTGGGGGACAGATACGCAGTATTTT. Amino acid sequence: CASSHRIGWGTDTQYF.

With regard to this clonotype: This may stem from a read error, because a much larger clone lies one nucleotide away. V and J are TRBV7-8 and TRBJ2-3, with TRBD1 matching 7 bases. The CDR3 loop spans 16 amino acids. CDR1 SGHVS and CDR2 FQNEAQ come from the germline V gene. The DNA of the CDR3 is TGTGCCAGCAGCTTAGTCTCGACAGGGAACACAGATACGCAGTTTTTT. Its translation: CASSLVSTGNTDTQFF.

The chain joins TRBV28 to TRBJ1-1; D perhaps matches TRBD1 (5 bases). The V end lost 4 bases, the J end lost 4 bases, and 16 bases lay between the germline ends. Germline V gene data show CDR1 as MDHEN and CDR2 as SYDVKM. The CDR3 sequence is 15 residues long. The CDR3 spells CASSYRVNGGTEAFF. The DNA of the CDR3 is TGTGCCAGCAGTTACCGTGTCAATGGGGGCACTGAAGCTTTCTTT.

As concerns this clonotype: The junction departs from germline at one end; a sequencing error may be responsible. The chain uses TRBV6-5 and TRBJ1-1, with D possibly matching TRBD1 (6 bases). The CDR3 runs 15 residues. Looked up from germline, CDR1 is MNHEY and CDR2 is SVGAGI. The CDR3 sequence: CPSSYSIQRGDEAFF. The CDR3 nucleotides read TGTCCCAGCAGCTACTCGATTCAGAGGGGGGATGAGGCTTTCTTT.

Comments on this clonotype: Because the CDR3 is missing its conserved closing phenylalanine or tryptophan, this is likely a read error. No DNA is shown, since the ends of the CDR3 on it are uncertain; the CDR3 is the one TCRdb lists. V gene TRBV29-1 combines with J gene TRBJ2-1; the tabulated D call, TRBD1, remains unverified against the DNA. The germline V gene has CDR1 SQVTM and CDR2 ANQGSEA. The CDR3 is made up of 14 amino acids, end residues included. CDR3 amino acids: CSALRGTGNNELFY.

Worth noting for this clonotype: This is likely a read error, given that the CDR3 carries no conserved phenylalanine or tryptophan at its end. It is unclear where the CDR3 begins or ends on the DNA, so no DNA is shown, and the CDR3 is as TCRdb lists it. The chain carries TRBV10-3 and TRBJ2-2; the table's D call, TRBD1, has no DNA check behind it. The CDR3 is 13 amino acids in total, end residues counted. CDR1 and CDR2 (germline): ENHRY, SYGVKD. CDR3 sequence reads: CATRHEGEGEPFL.

Concerning this clonotype itself: The CDR3 end shows no conserved phenylalanine or tryptophan, and so a read error is likely. The chain uses TRBV11-2 and TRBJ2-2; D possibly corresponds to TRBD2 (6 bases). Germline V gene lookup returns CDR1 SGHAT and CDR2 FQNNGV. The CDR3 runs 15 residues. The CDR3: CVSLPPGVYTGELFY. For the CDR3, the DNA is TGTGTCAGTCTCCCACCGGGAGTGTACACCGGGGAGCTGTTTTAT.

Regarding this clonotype: One junction end disagrees with the germline gene, perhaps due to a read error. This CDR3 is CANSLAGLGNRLQHF. In nucleotides, the CDR3 is TGCGCCAACAGCTTGGCAGGGTTGGGAAATCGGCTCCAGCATTTT. The V call is TRBV5-1, the J call TRBJ1-5; perhaps TRBD1 as D (5 bases). The CDR3 is 15 amino acids. From germline, CDR1 is SGHRS and CDR2 YFSETQ.

As to this clonotype: The final CDR3 position lacks the conserved phenylalanine or tryptophan, pointing to a likely read error. V usage is TRBV11-2 and J usage is TRBJ2-3; TRBD2 aligns across 9 bases. The CDR3 contains 16 residues. Looked up from germline, CDR1 is SGHAT and CDR2 is FQNNGV. Losses at the gene ends were 8 bases for V and 3 bases for J; bases not matched to a gene: 12. This chain's CDR3 is CASSKREDGETDTQYI. The DNA of the CDR3 is TGTGCCAGCTCCAAGCGGGAGGACGGGGAAACAGATACGCAGTATATT.